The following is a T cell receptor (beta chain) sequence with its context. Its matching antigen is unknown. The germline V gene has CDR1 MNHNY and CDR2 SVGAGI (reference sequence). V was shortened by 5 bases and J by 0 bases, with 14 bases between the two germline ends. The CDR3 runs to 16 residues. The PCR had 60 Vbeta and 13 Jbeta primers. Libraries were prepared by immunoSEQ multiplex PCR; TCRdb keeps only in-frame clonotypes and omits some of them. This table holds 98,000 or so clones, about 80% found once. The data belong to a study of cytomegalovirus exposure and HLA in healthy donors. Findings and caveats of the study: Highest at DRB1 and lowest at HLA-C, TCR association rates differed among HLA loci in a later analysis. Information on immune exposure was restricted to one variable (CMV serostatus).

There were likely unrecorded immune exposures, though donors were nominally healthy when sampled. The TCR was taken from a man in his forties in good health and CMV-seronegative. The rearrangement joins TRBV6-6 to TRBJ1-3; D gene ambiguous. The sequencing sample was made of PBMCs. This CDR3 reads CASSKGVRGSGNTIYF. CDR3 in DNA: TGTGCCAGCAGTAAAGGCGTCAGAGGCTCTGGAAACACCATATATTTT.